These T cell receptor beta chains were read from a single sample in a study of cytomegalovirus exposure and HLA in healthy donors. TCRdb keeps only in-frame clones here, not all; method: immunoSEQ multiplex PCR. Here the sample spans under 200,000 clones, around 84% being singletons. The sequenced sample was PBMCs. These TCRs come from a man between 18 and 35 years old in good health and CMV-seronegative. Each CDR3 is given with its conserved first and last residue. The D gene is left open where the match is weak. For some rows the clone size is stated as once, few or many, or as a class when expanded; others skip it.

D,V,J,size,CDR3,DNA
TRBD2,TRBV10-3,TRBJ2-7,NA,CAIGAGARSYEQYF,TGTGCCATCGGAGCGGGGGCCCGATCCTACGAGCAGTACTTC
TRBD1,TRBV9,TRBJ1-6,NA,CASSGRGQGSPLHF,TGTGCCAGCAGCGGCAGGGGGCAGGGTTCACCCCTCCACTTT
TRBD1,TRBV7-9,TRBJ1-5,NA,CASSLGQGVGPQHF,TGTGCCAGCAGCTTAGGGCAGGGGGTAGGTCCCCAGCATTTT
TRBD1,TRBV7-8,TRBJ1-1,once,CASSSVPGQPRNTEAFF,TGTGCCAGCAGCTCCGTCCCGGGACAGCCGCGGAACACTGAAGCTTTCTTT
NA,TRBV5-6,TRBJ2-7,NA,CASSSWRRYRVTPSYEQYF,TGTGCCAGCAGCTCTTGGAGGAGGTACAGGGTAACCCCGTCCTACGAGCAGTACTTC
TRBD2,TRBV4-3,TRBJ2-4,NA,CASSQEKAGIKNIQYF,TGCGCCAGCAGCCAAGAAAAAGCGGGAATCAAAAACATTCAGTACTTC
TRBD1,TRBV19,TRBJ2-1,once,CASSTGTGYNEQFF,TGTGCCAGTAGTACTGGGACAGGATACAATGAGCAGTTCTTC
NA,TRBV5-6,TRBJ1-4,NA,CASSLWVGQVNEKLFF,TGTGCCAGCAGCCTCTGGGTGGGGCAGGTTAATGAAAAACTGTTTTTT
NA,TRBV30,TRBJ1-1,NA,CAWSMGRRVVTEAFF,TGTGCCTGGAGTATGGGGAGGCGGGTGGTCACTGAAGCTTTCTTT
TRBD1,TRBV6-1,TRBJ2-2,once,CASRARGFSGELFF,TGTGCCAGCCGGGCCAGGGGGTTTTCCGGGGAGCTGTTTTTT